The next 24 T cell receptor beta chains were all read from a single sample in a study of blood T cells in healthy people across ages. Together with a sample-barcoded 5' primer, a J-beta primer mix was included in a second PCR lasting about 6 to 11 cycles. TCRdb re-derived calls from the 5' RACE reads in MiXCR, one entry per CDR3 protein. The data hold about 930,000 distinct CDR3 sequences, with 25% to 35% observed a single time. The same specimen was also included in a second study, on T cells of mothers and their children.

Sequenced sample: blood. The receptors stem from a woman between 35 and 50 years old in good health.

This clonotype was counted a few times. The V gene is TRBV7-2, the J gene TRBJ2-1, with D unclear. Per the germline V gene, CDR1 is SGHTA and CDR2 is FQGNSA. With 0 bases removed from V and 11 bases from J, the gap between germline ends came to 8 bases. The CDR3 totals 12 residues. CDR3 DNA: TGTGCCAGCAGCTTAGCTTTAGATAAGCAGTTCTTC. It yields the protein CASSLALDKQFF.

CDR3 region: CASSLGRDRGLGGEKLFF. The CDR3 DNA reads TGTGCCAGCAGTTTGGGCAGGGACAGGGGGCTCGGTGGTGAAAAACTGTTTTTT. The V and J genes are TRBV27 and TRBJ1-4; 12 bases agree with TRBD1. V was clipped by 3 bases and J by 7 bases; unmatched bases: 12. The germline V gene has CDR1 MNHEY and CDR2 SMNVEV (reference sequence). This CDR3 comprises 18 residues.

This clonotype was observed many times. The chain links TRBV7-3 to TRBJ2-1; 8 positions agree with TRBD1. The V and J ends lost 5 bases and 0 bases, in that order; junction bases with no gene match: 3. Looked up from germline, CDR1 is SGHTA and CDR2 is FQGTGA. The CDR3 is 15 residues long. The CDR3 protein is CASSQDRDSYNEQFF. The CDR3 nucleotides read TGTGCCAGCAGCCAGGACAGGGACTCCTACAATGAGCAGTTCTTC. The variable domain in full, completed from reference TRBV7-3 and TRBJ2-1, reads GAGVSQTPSNKVTEKGKYVELRCDPISGHTALYWYRQSLGQGPEFLIYFQGTGAADDSGLPNDRFFAVRPEGSVSTLKIQRTERGDSAVYLCASSQDRDSYNEQFFGPGTRLTVL.

This clonotype was picked up a small number of times. V gene TRBV25-1 combines with J gene TRBJ1-5; no reliable D call. The V end lost 4 bases, the J end lost 0 bases, and 7 bases lay between the germline ends. In germline, CDR1 is MGHDK, CDR2 SYGVNS. This CDR3 is built from 14 residues. Here the CDR3 reads CASSAGYSNQPQHF. CDR3 nucleotide sequence: TGTGCCAGCAGTGCGGGGTATAGCAATCAGCCCCAGCATTTT.

The gene calls are TRBV27 and TRBJ2-7, with 10 bases matching TRBD2. Judging by the DNA end, TRBJ2-5 fits better; the J call may be wrong. CDR3 length: 15 residues. The germline V gene has CDR1 MNHEY and CDR2 SMNVEV (reference sequence). The CDR3 sequence is CASSLLAGVGETQYF. As DNA, the CDR3 is TGTGCCAGCAGTTTACTAGCGGGAGTTGGAGAGACCCAGTACTTC.

V usage is TRBV7-6 and J usage is TRBJ2-5; TRBD2 is a possible D gene (7 bases). The end of the DNA is better explained by TRBJ2-1, so the J call may be wrong. Germline V gene lookup returns CDR1 SGHVS and CDR2 FNYEAQ. The CDR3 covers 14 residues. The CDR3 DNA follows: TGTGCCAGCAGCTCCCGGGGGGCCCAAGAGACCCAGTTCTTC. Its protein product is CASSSRGAQETQFF.

This clonotype was detected only a few times. V is TRBV7-3 and J is TRBJ2-1; 8 nucleotides agree with TRBD2. The germline V gene has CDR1 SGHTA and CDR2 FQGTGA. The CDR3 runs to 18 residues. V dropped 2 bases and J dropped 4; count of bases not matched to a gene: 13. Here the CDR3 reads CASSLGAGAGGPYNEQFF. CDR3 bases: TGTGCCAGCAGCTTAGGAGCCGGGGCGGGGGGACCTTACAATGAGCAGTTCTTC.

Concerning this clonotype itself: Relative to the germline gene, one junction end is altered; a read error may explain this. The J gene is TRBJ1-6, the V gene TRBV11-2; D unclear. This CDR3 comprises 13 residues. Per germline, CDR1 SGHAT and CDR2 FQNNGV. CDR3 region: CTSSLDRNSPLHF. The CDR3 nucleotides are TGTACCAGCAGCTTAGATCGAAATTCACCCCTCCACTTT.

In the case of this clonotype: It may be a read error: a sequence one base away is much more abundant. The chain links TRBV4-1 to TRBJ1-2, with D perhaps TRBD1 (6 bases). The CDR3 consists of 15 residues. In germline, CDR1 is MGHRA, CDR2 YSYEKL. DNA for the CDR3: TGCGCCAGCAGCCAAGATCCACAGGGTAGCTATGACTACACCTTC. This gives the protein CASSQDPQGSYDYTF.

In the case of this clonotype: Being one base from a much bigger clone, this may be a read error. V and J are TRBV24-1 and TRBJ1-2, with TRBD1 matching over 9 bases. Germline trimming cut 7 bases from V and 8 bases from J; bases unmatched to any gene: 10. CDR1 and CDR2 (germline): KGHDR, SFDVKD. The CDR3 has 14 residues. CDR3 DNA sequence: TGTGCCACCAGGGATCCCGGGACAGGGACCGGCTACACCTTC. Protein: CATRDPGTGTGYTF.

The genes are TRBV5-1 and TRBJ2-6; TRBD2 matches 13 bases. This CDR3 has 18 amino acids. V was clipped by 4 bases and J by 0 bases; unmatched bases: 4. In germline, CDR1 is SGHRS, CDR2 YFSETQ. The CDR3 is CASSGLAGAYSGANVLTF. DNA for the CDR3: TGCGCCAGCAGCGGACTAGCGGGAGCCTACTCTGGGGCCAACGTCCTGACTTTC.

This clonotype turned up a few times. J is TRBJ1-2 and V is TRBV28; D gene unclear. Trimming took off 6 bases at V and 0 bases at J, with 11 bases between the two ends. The CDR3 covers 14 residues. Germline V lookup: CDR1 MDHEN, CDR2 SYDVKM. CDR3 amino acids: CASRSTPPNYGYTF. DNA of the CDR3: TGTGCCAGCAGATCGACACCGCCTAACTATGGCTACACCTTC.

This sequence joins TRBV25-1 and TRBJ1-2; 8 bases line up with TRBD1. The CDR3 totals 14 residues. Trimming removed 2 bases from V and 8 bases from J; junction bases left unmatched: 7. Germline loops: CDR1 MGHDK, CDR2 SYGVNS. Here the CDR3 reads CASSEPGQGRGYTF. CDR3 in DNA: TGTGCCAGCAGTGAACCCGGACAGGGACGGGGCTACACCTTC.

The table lists this clonotype with many counts. An end of the junction does not agree with germline; a read error may underlie this. The chain uses TRBV4-1 and TRBJ2-1; D is unresolved. Germline V gene sequence: CDR1 MGHRA, CDR2 YSYEKL. There are 13 residues in the CDR3. CDR3 DNA: TGCGCCAGCAGCCAAGACCAAGGGTATGACCAGTTCTTC. This encodes CASSQDQGYDQFF.

This clonotype was seen once. The rearrangement uses TRBV7-9 and TRBJ2-1, with 9 bases identical to TRBD1. V shed 6 bases and J 9 bases; nucleotides not matched to a gene: 3. Germline-derived CDR1 and CDR2 are SEHNR and FQNEAQ (reference sequence). This CDR3 is built from 12 residues. CDR3 residues: CASRGDRVEQFF. CDR3 in DNA: TGTGCCAGCAGGGGGGACAGGGTTGAGCAGTTCTTC. Filled out from reference TRBV7-9 and TRBJ2-1, the complete variable domain reads DTGVSQNPRHKITKRGQNVTFRCDPISEHNRLYWYRQTLGQGPEFLTYFQNEAQLEKSRLLSDRFSAERPKGSFSTLEIQRTEQGDSAMYLCASRGDRVEQFFGPGTRLTVL.

This sequence joins TRBV4-2 and TRBJ1-2; a possible D gene is TRBD1 (5 bases). The germline V gene encodes CDR1 LGHNA and CDR2 YNFKEQ. Trimming cost V 0 bases and J 4 bases, with 12 bases left between them. There are 15 residues in the CDR3. This CDR3 reads CASSQDRLGTYGYTF. In DNA form, the CDR3 reads TGTGCCAGCAGCCAAGACCGTCTCGGGACCTATGGCTACACCTTC.

The chain combines TRBV9 with TRBJ2-7, with D unresolved. The germline V gene encodes CDR1 SGDLS and CDR2 YYNGEE. CDR3 length: 16 residues. Trimming took off 4 bases at V and 0 bases at J, with 17 bases between the two ends. The chain's CDR3 is CASSPPGVFSSYEQYF. The DNA of the CDR3 is TGTGCCAGCAGCCCCCCTGGGGTCTTCAGCTCCTACGAGCAGTACTTC.

This clonotype appeared many times. One end of the junction fails to match germline, which may point to a read error. This rearrangement joins TRBV7-7 to TRBJ2-5; D unresolved. This CDR3 contains 14 residues. Germline V gene lookup returns CDR1 SSHAT and CDR2 FNYEAQ (reference sequence). DNA for the CDR3: TGTGCTAGCAGCTACACCGGGTCCCAAGAGACCCAGTACTTC. Translation: CASSYTGSQETQYF.

V and J are TRBV18 and TRBJ2-3, with D tentatively TRBD1 (5 bases). Germline CDR1 KGHSH, CDR2 LQKENI. The CDR3 runs 14 residues. Trimming shortened V by 5 bases and J by 0 bases, and 9 bases separated the two germline ends. The CDR3 loop reads CASSNQGSTDTQYF. DNA for the CDR3: TGTGCCAGCTCAAATCAGGGTAGCACAGATACGCAGTATTTT.

This clonotype showed up many times. The J gene is TRBJ2-7, the V gene TRBV13; tentatively, D is TRBD2 (6 bases). Between the trimmed V and J ends, which lost 3 bases and 6 bases, there was a span of 15 bases. The CDR3 covers 14 residues. The germline CDR1 and CDR2 sequences are PRHDT and FYEKMQ (reference sequence). For the CDR3, the DNA is TGTGCCAGCAGCTTTAGGGAGGACGGGTTCGAGCAGTACTTC. The encoded protein is CASSFREDGFEQYF.

The V gene is TRBV28, the J gene TRBJ2-5, with 8 bases matching TRBD1. Trimming took 5 bases from V and 12 from J; bases not matched to a gene: 8. From germline, CDR1 is MDHEN and CDR2 SYDVKM. The CDR3 is made up of 12 amino acids. DNA for the CDR3: TGTGCCAGCAGTCGGACAGGGAGCTCGGAGTACTTC. Amino acids: CASSRTGSSEYF.

This chain uses TRBV4-2 with TRBJ2-3; TRBD2 agrees at 11 bases. In germline, CDR1 is LGHNA, CDR2 YNFKEQ. This CDR3 spans 18 amino acids. V was clipped by 0 bases and J by 2 bases; unmatched bases: 7. The chain's CDR3 is CASSQDPTSGGLTDTQYF. DNA of the CDR3: TGTGCCAGCAGCCAAGACCCCACTAGCGGGGGCCTCACAGATACGCAGTATTTT.

The V call is TRBV6-5, the J call TRBJ1-3, with 7 bases fitting TRBD1. Trimming removed 7 bases from V and 0 bases from J; junction bases left unmatched: 3. Germline V gene lookup returns CDR1 MNHEY and CDR2 SVGAGI. This CDR3 spans 14 amino acids. The DNA of the CDR3 is TGTGCCAGCAAGGGACAGTACTCTGGAAACACCATATATTTT. It yields the protein CASKGQYSGNTIYF.

This clonotype came up once. This rearrangement joins TRBV4-1 to TRBJ1-3; weak D call: TRBD1 (5 bases). The CDR3 contains 16 residues. V lost 0 bases and J lost 1, with 10 bases in between. CDR1 and CDR2 (germline): MGHRA, YSYEKL. The CDR3 DNA reads as TGCGCCAGCAGCCAAGAAGGTGGGGCGTCTGGAAACACCATATATTTT. The encoded protein is CASSQEGGASGNTIYF.